The clone carrying this TCR beta chain occurred a few times. This specimen comes from a study of blood T cell repertoires in COVID-19. On the study more broadly: Collection of acute and convalescent COVID-19 samples took place in the United States, Italy and Spain.

Only in-frame clones appear in the TCRdb table, and some are missing; sequencing was by immunoSEQ multiplex PCR. In the table there are 60,000 or so clones, 65% to 85% of which are singletons. The receptor comes from a man aged 25 to 45 with COVID-19, enrolled during active disease. The sample taken for sequencing was peripheral blood.

The CDR3 bases are TGCGCCAGCACCGGGAATGGGGCCAACGTCCTGACTTTC. It translates to CASTGNGANVLTF. The chain employs TRBV10-2 and TRBJ2-6; D possibly corresponds to TRBD2 (5 bases). The CDR3 has 13 amino acids. CDR1 WSHSY and CDR2 SAAADI come from the germline V gene. The V end was cut by 7 bases, the J end by 3 bases, with 7 bases between.